Each of the 28 T cell receptor beta chains below was sequenced from the same sample in a study of cytomegalovirus exposure and HLA in healthy donors. The PCR made use of 60 Vbeta and 13 Jbeta primers. The protocol was immunoSEQ multiplex PCR, while the TCRdb copy is restricted to in-frame clones and leaves out a portion. The data contain roughly 82,000 clones, 70% to 75% of them singletons. The sequenced sample consisted of PBMCs. These receptors were taken from a woman aged 45-65 years in good health and CMV-seropositive.

The CDR3 nucleotides are TGCGCCAGCAGTGACCCTGGACTAGCGGGAAGGGAAACCTACGAGCAGTACTTC. It specifies CASSDPGLAGRETYEQYF. This chain links TRBV10-1 with TRBJ2-7, with 12 bases that match TRBD2. The CDR3 spans 18 residues. The germline V gene encodes CDR1 WNHNN and CDR2 SYGVQD (reference sequence). Trimming removed 3 bases from V and 2 bases from J; junction bases left unmatched: 11.

The chain employs TRBV6-1 and TRBJ2-1; TRBD2 aligns across 11 bases. The CDR3 consists of 15 residues. J lost 12 bases, V lost 4 bases, and 11 bases had no gene match. Germline V gene lookup returns CDR1 MNHNS and CDR2 SASEGT. The chain's CDR3 is CASSAGTSGGLGQFF. CDR3 bases: TGTGCCAGCAGTGCAGGGACTAGCGGAGGCTTAGGGCAGTTCTTC.

This clone was picked up a small number of times. The genes are TRBV15 and TRBJ2-1; no clear D. From germline, CDR1 is LNHNV and CDR2 YYDKDF (reference sequence). V lost 0 bases and J lost 4, with 7 bases in between. The CDR3 contains 14 residues. This CDR3 is CATSRDQDYNEQFF. For the CDR3, the DNA is TGTGCCACCAGCAGAGATCAGGATTACAATGAGCAGTTCTTC.

This chain connects TRBV6-1 to TRBJ2-2; the match to TRBD2 covers 12 bases. The CDR3 has 14 residues. Trimming at V came to 10 bases and at J to 7 bases, leaving 7 bases not matched to a gene. Per the germline V gene, CDR1 is MNHNS and CDR2 is SASEGT. Written as DNA, the CDR3 is TGTGCCATTCGGGGACTAGCGGGTGTCGGGGAGCTGTTTTTT. This translates into CAIRGLAGVGELFF.

The rearrangement uses TRBV5-1 and TRBJ2-6, with unresolved D. Germline CDR1 reads SGHRS; CDR2 reads YFSETQ. Trimming removed 0 bases at V and 4 bases at J, with 11 bases between. CDR3 length: 16 residues. The CDR3 DNA sequence: TGCGCCAGCAGCTTGGAGGCTAGTAGCGGGGCCAACGTCCTGACTTTC. This gives the protein CASSLEASSGANVLTF.

The CDR3 sequence: CACKQGFHTEAFF. The CDR3 DNA reads as TGTGCCTGTAAACAGGGTTTTCACACTGAAGCTTTCTTT. The V and J genes are TRBV30 and TRBJ1-1, with D possibly TRBD1 on 6 matching bases. Per the germline V gene, CDR1 is GTSNPN and CDR2 is SVGIG (reference sequence). The ends were cut back, 6 bases at V and 3 bases at J, with 14 bases in the middle. The CDR3 loop spans 13 amino acids.

The chain has TRBV28 and TRBJ2-7, with unresolved D. Germline CDR1 is MDHEN and CDR2 is SYDVKM. This CDR3 is 11 amino acids long. Deletions cut 4 bases from V and 4 bases from J, with 5 bases between. The CDR3 region has the DNA TGTGCCAGCAGTTATGTATACGAGCAGTACTTC. Translating it yields CASSYVYEQYF.

This chain uses TRBV10-1 with TRBJ2-2; D is undetermined. Trimming left V 3 bases short and J 1 base short, with 9 bases between. Per the germline V gene, CDR1 is WNHNN and CDR2 is SYGVQD (reference sequence). The CDR3 is 15 residues long. CDR3 DNA: TGCGCCAGCAGTGAATCGGTCGGGAACACCGGGGAGCTGTTTTTT. Translating gives CASSESVGNTGELFF.

V gene TRBV29-1 combines with J gene TRBJ2-5, with 12 positions matching TRBD2. The J call may be faulty, since TRBJ2-7 better matches the DNA end. CDR1 is SQVTM, CDR2 ANQGSEA, per germline. The CDR3 length is 15 residues. CDR3: CSVGVLAGGYYEQYF. CDR3 nucleotide sequence: TGCAGCGTTGGCGTCCTAGCGGGAGGGTACTACGAGCAGTACTTC.

The genes are TRBV27 and TRBJ2-5; D is unclear. The J call may be incorrect, as the DNA end agrees better with TRBJ2-7. CDR1 is MNHEY and CDR2 is SMNVEV in the germline V gene (reference sequence). This CDR3 is 14 amino acids long. The CDR3 loop reads CASSSSLGPYEQYF. The CDR3 bases are TGTGCCAGCAGTTCCTCCTTGGGCCCCTACGAGCAGTACTTC.

The chain uses TRBV5-5 and TRBJ2-1; 12 bases align to TRBD1. The V and J ends lost 1 base and 9 bases, in that order; junction bases with no gene match: 8. This CDR3 spans 16 amino acids. Germline V CDR1 and CDR2: SGHKS, YYEKEE (reference sequence). This chain's CDR3 is CASSLSPGQGAFEQFF. Written as DNA, the CDR3 is TGTGCCAGCAGCTTGTCACCGGGACAGGGGGCTTTTGAGCAGTTCTTC.

This chain uses TRBV19 with TRBJ1-5; TRBD1 matches at 7 bases. Per the germline V gene, CDR1 is LNHDA and CDR2 is SQIVND (reference sequence). The CDR3 totals 15 residues. V lost 2 bases, J lost 7 bases, and 8 bases stayed unmatched. DNA of the CDR3: TGTGCCAGTAGTATACAGACAGGGACTCGCCAGCCCCAGCATTTT. Residues: CASSIQTGTRQPQHF.

The chain uses TRBV28 and TRBJ1-1; no reliable D call. Germline CDR1 is MDHEN and CDR2 is SYDVKM. Trimming pared 2 bases from V and 11 bases from J, leaving 12 bases between. This CDR3 is built from 12 residues. CDR3 residues: CASSLLIGGAFF. Written as DNA, the CDR3 is TGTGCCAGCAGTTTACTTATAGGAGGTGCTTTCTTT.

The chain carries TRBV19 and TRBJ1-1; a possible D gene is TRBD1 (5 bases). Deletions cut 6 bases from V and 0 bases from J, with 14 bases between. Per germline, CDR1 LNHDA and CDR2 SQIVND (reference sequence). The CDR3 runs to 15 residues. The chain's CDR3 is CASSTLQGMNTEAFF. The CDR3 nucleotides read TGTGCCAGTAGCACACTCCAGGGAATGAACACTGAAGCTTTCTTT.

This clone was counted a few times. This chain connects TRBV5-1 to TRBJ1-1; D is unresolved. The CDR3 loop spans 14 amino acids. Trimming stripped 5 bases from V and 0 bases from J, with 11 bases between. In germline, CDR1 is SGHRS, CDR2 YFSETQ. CDR3 nucleotides: TGCGCCAGCAGACCTGGGCCGCTGAACACTGAAGCTTTCTTT. It encodes CASRPGPLNTEAFF. Filled out from reference TRBV5-1 and TRBJ1-1, the complete variable domain reads KAGVTQTPRYLIKTRGQQVTLSCSPISGHRSVSWYQQTPGQGLQFLFEYFSETQRNKGNFPGRFSGRQFSNSRSEMNVSTLELGDSALYLCASRPGPLNTEAFFGQGTRLTVV.

This clone appeared once. V is TRBV30 and J is TRBJ1-2; 8 nucleotides match TRBD1. The CDR3 sequence is 10 residues long. J was trimmed by 10 bases and V by 3 bases; bases with no gene match: 1. Germline-derived CDR1 and CDR2 are GTSNPN and SVGIG (reference sequence). The CDR3 DNA follows: TGTGCCTGGAGGACAGGGGTCTACACCTTC. It translates to CAWRTGVYTF.

The chain has TRBV7-9 and TRBJ1-1; 8 bases match TRBD1. The CDR3 spans 15 residues. Trimming took 5 bases from V and 3 from J; bases not matched to a gene: 8. Germline CDR1 reads SEHNR; CDR2 reads FQNEAQ (reference sequence). CDR3 bases: TGTGCCAGCAGCGCAGGGGGCGCGGGCGACACTGAAGCTTTCTTT. Encoded protein: CASSAGGAGDTEAFF.

The chain links TRBV5-6 to TRBJ1-3; TRBD1 agrees at 7 bases. J was trimmed by 0 bases and V by 2 bases; bases with no gene match: 5. CDR3 length: 16 amino acids. Germline V lookup: CDR1 SGHDT, CDR2 YYEEEE. DNA for the CDR3: TGTGCCAGCAGCTTCCTAGGGACAGTCTCTGGAAACACCATATATTTT. Its translation: CASSFLGTVSGNTIYF.

The chain recombines TRBV6-6 with TRBJ1-5; D remains ambiguous. The germline CDR1 and CDR2 sequences are MNHNY and SVGAGI (reference sequence). CDR3 size: 13 residues. Trimming stripped 2 bases from V and 9 bases from J, with 11 bases between. CDR3 bases: TGTGCCAGCAGTTACCCAACGGAGCGGCCCCAGCATTTT. It translates to CASSYPTERPQHF.

This clone was seen just once. The gene calls are TRBV6-1 and TRBJ2-3; TRBD2 matches at 10 bases. Per germline, CDR1 MNHNS and CDR2 SASEGT. Trimming took 4 bases from V and 4 from J; bases not matched to a gene: 5. CDR3 size: 15 residues. The CDR3 region is CASSVLAGEADTQYF. The CDR3 coding sequence is TGTGCCAGCAGTGTCCTAGCGGGAGAGGCAGATACGCAGTATTTT.

The chain recombines TRBV6-5 with TRBJ2-1, with D possibly being TRBD2 (6 bases). The CDR3 covers 12 residues. Trimming shortened V by 6 bases and J by 13 bases, and 16 bases separated the two germline ends. The germline V gene encodes CDR1 MNHEY and CDR2 SVGAGI. CDR3 protein: CASSSTSGVQFF. CDR3 sequence (DNA): TGTGCCAGCAGCTCAACCTCGGGAGTACAGTTCTTC.

The CDR3 loop is CASSPRGGGNSAYEQYF. The CDR3 coding sequence is TGTGCCAGCTCACCAAGGGGCGGGGGAAACTCAGCCTACGAGCAGTACTTC. The chain combines TRBV18 with TRBJ2-7, with 7 positions matching TRBD2. This CDR3 comprises 17 residues. The V and J ends lost 2 bases and 2 bases, in that order; junction bases with no gene match: 12. CDR1 is KGHSH, CDR2 LQKENI, per germline.

This clone was observed a single time. CDR3 nucleotides: TGTGCCAGCAGCCGACAGGATAATGAAAAACTGTTTTTT. This translates into CASSRQDNEKLFF. The chain uses TRBV6-5 and TRBJ1-4, with a tentative D call TRBD1 (6 bases). Germline CDR1 and CDR2: MNHEY and SVGAGI. The CDR3 extends over 13 amino acids. With 6 bases removed from V and 4 bases from J, the gap between germline ends came to 9 bases.

The CDR3 sequence is CASSLAQDNEQFF. The CDR3 DNA reads TGTGCCAGCAGCTTGGCGCAGGACAATGAGCAGTTCTTC. The V and J genes are TRBV5-4 and TRBJ2-1; D is ambiguous. V dropped 0 bases and J dropped 5 bases, with 6 bases sitting between them. The CDR3 covers 13 residues. Germline values: CDR1 SGHNT, CDR2 YYREEE (reference sequence).

This chain uses TRBV4-1 with TRBJ2-7; the match to TRBD2 covers 8 bases. Unmatched junction bases numbered 11, after V lost 5 bases and J lost 2 bases. The CDR3 consists of 16 residues. Germline V gives CDR1 MGHRA, CDR2 YSYEKL. The CDR3 region is CASSSHAPGGTYEQYF. The CDR3 nucleotides read TGCGCCAGCAGCTCCCATGCGCCGGGAGGGACCTACGAGCAGTACTTC.

The rearrangement joins TRBV5-1 to TRBJ2-2; 7 bases line up with TRBD2. This CDR3 spans 17 amino acids. The germline V gene encodes CDR1 SGHRS and CDR2 YFSETQ. The V and J ends lost 0 bases and 2 bases, in that order; junction bases with no gene match: 7. The CDR3 DNA follows: TGCGCCAGCAGCTTGGAGCCTAGCGGCCGCAACACCGGGGAGCTGTTTTTT. Its protein product is CASSLEPSGRNTGELFF. The full variable domain, rest sourced from reference TRBV5-1 and TRBJ2-2, is KAGVTQTPRYLIKTRGQQVTLSCSPISGHRSVSWYQQTPGQGLQFLFEYFSETQRNKGNFPGRFSGRQFSNSRSEMNVSTLELGDSALYLCASSLEPSGRNTGELFFGEGSRLTVL.

The chain uses TRBV15 and TRBJ2-4; 8 bases fit TRBD2. CDR1 and CDR2 from the germline V gene are LNHNV and YYDKDF (reference sequence). After removal of 4 bases from V and 7 bases from J, the junction contained 9 bases not matched to a gene. The CDR3 has 15 residues. For the CDR3, the DNA is TGTGCCACCAGCACAGCGGGACTAGGTGGGAACATTCAGTACTTC. This gives the protein CATSTAGLGGNIQYF.

This clone is medium-sized within its sample. The chain joins TRBV4-1 to TRBJ2-7; tentatively, D is TRBD2 (6 bases). The CDR3 is 13 residues long. Germline CDR1 MGHRA, CDR2 YSYEKL. Trimming left V 4 bases short and J 2 bases short, with 9 bases between. The CDR3 DNA is TGCGCCAGCAGCCCGGGGGACGCCTACGAGCAGTACTTC. Its protein product is CASSPGDAYEQYF.